This T cell receptor beta chain was captured in a study of T cell responses to AZD1222 COVID-19 vaccine. At the level of the study: Samples with a second dose at about 4 or about 12 weeks were pooled together.

The assay was immunoSEQ multiplex PCR, and TCRdb's table has in-frame clones only and misses some. The profile shows about 150,000 clones, less than 95% of them singletons. Whole-study results and caveats: Donors were largely white British and mainly female; clonal diversity was possibly underestimated. The study found vaccine-associated CD4 TCRs spanning spike, dominant at 160-218 and 743-854. Baseline seropositives among AZD1222 recipients totaled only five to seven.

CDR3 size: 14 residues. Germline lookup yields CDR1 SGHRS and CDR2 YFSETQ. Trimming stripped 2 bases from V and 2 bases from J, with 11 bases between. Details on this clone: No antigen is known for it.

The source material was peripheral blood, sampled on day 0 of AZD1222 vaccination. The chain uses TRBV5-1 and TRBJ2-7; D perhaps matches TRBD1 (6 bases). This clonotype was sampled from an adult in good health. The CDR3 region is CASSFVPGAYEQYF. The CDR3 DNA reads TGCGCCAGCAGCTTTGTCCCAGGGGCCTACGAGCAGTACTTC.